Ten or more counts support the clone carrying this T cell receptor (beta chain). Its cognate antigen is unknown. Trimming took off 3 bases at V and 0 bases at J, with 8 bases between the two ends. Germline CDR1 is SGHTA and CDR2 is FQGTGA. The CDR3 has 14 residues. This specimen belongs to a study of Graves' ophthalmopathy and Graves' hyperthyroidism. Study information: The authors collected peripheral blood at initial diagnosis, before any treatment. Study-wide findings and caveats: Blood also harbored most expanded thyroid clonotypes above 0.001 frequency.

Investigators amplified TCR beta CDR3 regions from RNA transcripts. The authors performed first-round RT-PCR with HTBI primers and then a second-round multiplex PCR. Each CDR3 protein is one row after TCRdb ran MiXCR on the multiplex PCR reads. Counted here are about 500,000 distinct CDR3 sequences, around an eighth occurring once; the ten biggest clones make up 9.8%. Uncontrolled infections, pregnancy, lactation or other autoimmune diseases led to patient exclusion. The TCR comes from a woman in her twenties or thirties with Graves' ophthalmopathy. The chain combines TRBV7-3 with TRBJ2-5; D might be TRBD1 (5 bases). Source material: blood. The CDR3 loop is CASSLGPHQETQYF. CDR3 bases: TGTGCCAGCAGCTTGGGGCCACACCAAGAGACCCAGTACTTC.